This T cell receptor (beta chain) was recovered during a study of blood T cell repertoires in COVID-19 (dated by TCRdb to about 2020). Background for the entire study: Collaborator samples came from the United States, Italy and Spain and covered acute and convalescent phases of COVID-19. The prospective study material was composed of cDNA or gDNA derived from T cells, B-cell-depleted T cells, or PBMCs. Deeply sampled blood TCRbeta repertoires from subjects exposed to, actively infected with, or recovered from COVID-19 were included in the dataset. The repertoires were made available in a free public database intended to serve as a resource for research on the immune response to SARS-CoV-2. Samples were obtained from the ongoing ImmuneRACE study (first 160 participants) and from over a thousand subjects provided by 6 global collaborators. Sample metadata almost always included a de-identified subject ID, COVID-19 status, age in years and sex. HLA class I and class II types, where available, came from metadata supplied by the sample provider rather than from assay-based typing.

As concerns this clone: Its recognized antigen is unknown. No base qualities exist here, and no much larger clone lies one base off it.

The CDR3 measures 14 amino acids from cysteine to phenylalanine. Only the CDR3 DNA stays, 42 bases, in frame from base 1. The germline V gene sets CDR1 to SGDLS and CDR2 to YYNGEE. Clipping removes 3 bases from V and 16 bases from J, with 16 as the unmatched junction base count. TCRbeta CDR3 regions were amplified from genomic DNA by means of the immunoSEQ Assay, a bias-controlled multiplex PCR. Turning to the authors' computational methods: Nucleated cell counts per sample were estimated from amplification of reference gene primers within the assay. To quantify the absolute abundance of each unique TCRbeta CDR3 rearrangement, sequence reads were collapsed and filtered. Productive Simpson clonality was computed per sample as the square root of Simpson's diversity index over productive rearrangements. The clones in this table, taken by TCRdb from immuneACCESS, are in-frame only. Not every clone is retained; where verified, under half of the shortfall comes from an unresolved V gene, and the cause of the rest is unknown. V and J calls and clone size come straight from that table; D and trimming were deduced from the DNA. The sample includes roughly 270,000 clones, with roughly 80% observed a single time. 5% of the sample is in the top ten clones.

What the authors observed across the whole study: How much clinical and demographic metadata was included differed by source and by participant, and the metadata was provided uncurated.

Participants in the prospective study were aged roughly 18 to 89 years, lived in about two dozen United States geographic areas, and enrolled through a virtual design. In the prospective study, participants were assigned to cohorts based on the clinical history participants reported in a screening survey and a study questionnaire. A participant counted as exposed if, within 2 weeks of entering the study, that participant had been in contact with someone who had a PCR-confirmed or clinician-diagnosed COVID-19 case. In the prospective study, mobile phlebotomists collected whole blood, serum and a nasopharyngeal or oropharyngeal swab from each participant. Participants in the prospective study had the option to provide additional blood draws and questionnaires over an approximately 2-month period. Prospective study blood samples were shipped either frozen or at room temperature before DNA extraction.

The V and J segments used are TRBV9 and TRBJ2-4; 7 central bases correspond to TRBD1. Sample: PBMCs or T cells enriched from blood (not recorded which). The source is a man between 40 and 49 years old who had been exposed to COVID-19. In nucleotides, the sequence is TGTGCCAGCAGCGCCAGTCCCGGGACAGAGAATTTATACTTC. Translated, this is CASSASPGTENLYF. This CDR3, with the reference TRBV9 and TRBJ2-4 proteins standing in past its ends, gives the full variable domain DSGVTQTPKHLITATGQRVTLRCSPRSGDLSVYWYQQSLDQGLQFLIQYYNGEERAKGNILERFSAQQFPDLHSELNLSSLELGDSALYFCASSASPGTENLYFGAGTRLSVL.